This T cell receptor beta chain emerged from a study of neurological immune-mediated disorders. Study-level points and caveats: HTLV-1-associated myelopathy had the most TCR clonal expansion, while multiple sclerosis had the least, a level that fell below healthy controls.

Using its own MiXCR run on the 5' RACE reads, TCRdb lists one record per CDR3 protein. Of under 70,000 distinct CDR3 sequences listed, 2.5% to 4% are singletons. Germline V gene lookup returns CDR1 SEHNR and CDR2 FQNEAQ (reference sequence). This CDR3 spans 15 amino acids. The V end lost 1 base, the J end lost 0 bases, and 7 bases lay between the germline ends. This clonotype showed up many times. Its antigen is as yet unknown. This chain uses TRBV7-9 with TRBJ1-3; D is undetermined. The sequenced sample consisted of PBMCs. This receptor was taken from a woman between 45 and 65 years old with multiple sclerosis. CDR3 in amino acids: CASSLGSLSGNTIYF. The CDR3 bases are TGTGCCAGCAGCTTAGGATCACTCTCTGGAAACACCATATATTTT.